This TCR beta chain derives from a study of cytomegalovirus exposure and HLA in healthy donors. On the study more broadly: Clustering assigned 81% of the approximately 400 genotyped donors to the Caucasian-associated ancestry cluster. General study points: When the data were analyzed later, several of the most significant clusters appeared to be linked to common viral pathogens. The authors later found HLA-associated TCR beta chains more clonally expanded than equally common others.

The primer mix had 60 Vbeta and 13 Jbeta primers. Assay: immunoSEQ multiplex PCR; the TCRdb copy retains only in-frame clones and omits some. This table has under 70,000 clones, 82% appearing once. J was trimmed by 3 bases and V by 3 bases; bases with no gene match: 2. The CDR3 contains 15 residues. Germline loops: CDR1 MRHNA, CDR2 SNTAGT. This clone was found a few times. Antigen unknown. The rearrangement links TRBV6-4 to TRBJ2-3, with 11 nucleotides matching TRBD2. Sequencing input: PBMCs. The receptor comes from a middle-aged man in good health and CMV-seronegative. The CDR3 bases are TGTGCCAGCAGTGAGGGACTAGCGGAAACAGATACGCAGTATTTT. Translation: CASSEGLAETDTQYF.